A single T cell receptor (beta chain) is shown here with its context. V dropped 4 bases and J dropped 5 bases, with 10 bases sitting between them. This CDR3 spans 13 amino acids. Germline V gene data show CDR1 as KGHDR and CDR2 as SFDVKD. Source study methods: Estimates of nucleated cell counts were drawn from the amplification of reference gene primers. Libraries were prepared by immunoSEQ multiplex PCR; TCRdb keeps only in-frame clonotypes and omits some of them. Clonal size and the V and J genes are those of that table, whereas D and trimming came from the DNA. The sample records 140,000 or so clones, 65% to 85% being singletons. Enrolment of Seattle patients took place during active infection, and they were followed longitudinally. The record originates from a study of blood T cell repertoires in COVID-19. Turning to the study itself: From the United States, Italy and Spain came samples of acute and convalescent COVID-19. In each case, the material was cDNA or gDNA derived from T cells, B-cell-depleted T cells, or PBMCs.

The source of this sequence is a man younger than 40 with COVID-19, enrolled during active disease. The rearrangement links TRBV24-1 to TRBJ2-5, with a possible D match to TRBD1 (5 bases). The sequenced material came from peripheral blood. This chain's CDR3 is CATSDRVVETQYF. The CDR3 bases are TGTGCCACCAGTGACAGGGTAGTGGAGACCCAGTACTTC.